Included here is one TCR beta chain sequence, with context. Antigen: not known. These data originate in a study of T cell clonotyping in hematopoietic cell transplantation. The CDR3 has 15 amino acids. From germline, CDR1 is MNHNS and CDR2 SASEGT. V lost 3 bases to trimming and J lost 2 bases; unmatched junction nucleotides: 3. The table came from immunoSEQ multiplex PCR; TCRdb's copy has only in-frame clones and leaves some out. The sample holds about 69,000 clones; just under 95% are singletons and the top ten take more than 1.5%. The study's findings and limits: Pathologically expanded recipient clonotypes increased progressively from day 30 to day 180 as diversity fell. Broader posttransplant TCR repertoire diversity was predicted by graft donor and pretransplant recipient Inverse Simpson Index values.

The receptor was derived from a middle-aged man in good health. Some clones in this sample may be carry-over from other donors' samples. The V and J genes are TRBV6-1 and TRBJ2-5; the match to TRBD2 covers 10 bases. The sequenced material came from peripheral blood mononuclear cells. The CDR3 nucleotides read TGTGCCAGCAGTGAGACTAGCGGGCGGCAAGAGACCCAGTACTTC. Its translation is CASSETSGRQETQYF.